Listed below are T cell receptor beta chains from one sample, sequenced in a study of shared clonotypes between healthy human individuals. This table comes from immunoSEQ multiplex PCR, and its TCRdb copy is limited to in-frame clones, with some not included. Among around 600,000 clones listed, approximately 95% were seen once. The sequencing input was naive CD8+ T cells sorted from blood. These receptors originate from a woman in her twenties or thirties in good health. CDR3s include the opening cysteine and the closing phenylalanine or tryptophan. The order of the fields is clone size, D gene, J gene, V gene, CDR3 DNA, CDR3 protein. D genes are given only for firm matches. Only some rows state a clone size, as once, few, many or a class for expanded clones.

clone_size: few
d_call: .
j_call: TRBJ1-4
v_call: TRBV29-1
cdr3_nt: TGCAGCGTTGTCGGCACAACATCAACTAATGAAAAACTGTTTTTT
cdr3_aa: CSVVGTTSTNEKLFF

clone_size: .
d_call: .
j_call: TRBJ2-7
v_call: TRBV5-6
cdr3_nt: TGTGCCAGCAGCGTAACAGACTACGAGCAGTACTTC
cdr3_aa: CASSVTDYEQYF

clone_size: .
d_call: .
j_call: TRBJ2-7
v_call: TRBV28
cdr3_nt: TGTGCCAGCAGTTTATATAGGGTCGGCGAGCAGTACTTC
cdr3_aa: CASSLYRVGEQYF

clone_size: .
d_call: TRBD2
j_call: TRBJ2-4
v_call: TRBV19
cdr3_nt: TGTGCCAGTAGTAGGCCCCGGACTAGCGGCGACATTCAGTACTTC
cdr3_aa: CASSRPRTSGDIQYF

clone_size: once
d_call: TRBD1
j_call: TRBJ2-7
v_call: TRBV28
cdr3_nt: TGTGCCAGCATTGGAGACAGGGGGGATTGGTTCTACGAGCAGTACTTC
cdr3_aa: CASIGDRGDWFYEQYF

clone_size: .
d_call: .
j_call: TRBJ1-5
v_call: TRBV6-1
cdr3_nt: TGTGCCAGCAGTGAAGAGGGCAATCAGCCCCAGCATTTT
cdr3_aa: CASSEEGNQPQHF

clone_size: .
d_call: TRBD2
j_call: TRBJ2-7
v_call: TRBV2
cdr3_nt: TGTGCCAGACCGGGACTAGCGGGAGGGGCCGAGCAGTACTTC
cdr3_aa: CARPGLAGGAEQYF

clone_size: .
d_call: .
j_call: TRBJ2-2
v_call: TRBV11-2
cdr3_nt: TGTGCCAGCAGCTTAGTAACCGGGGGGAACACCGGGGAGCTGTTTTTT
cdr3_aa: CASSLVTGGNTGELFF

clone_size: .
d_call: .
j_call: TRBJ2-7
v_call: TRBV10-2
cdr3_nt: TGCGCCAGCAGTGGTGGGGGCAACTACGAGCAGTACTTC
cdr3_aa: CASSGGGNYEQYF

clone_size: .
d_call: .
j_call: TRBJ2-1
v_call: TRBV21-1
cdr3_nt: TGTGCCAGCAGCAAAAAGACCTACGAACCACGCAGGGGGCTGAGCTACAATGAGCAGTTCTTC
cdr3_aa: CASSKKTYEPRRGLSYNEQFF

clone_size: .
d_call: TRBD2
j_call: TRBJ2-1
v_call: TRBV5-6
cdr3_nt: TGTGCCAGCAGCTTGGAGGGACTAGCGGGATATGAGCAGTTCTTC
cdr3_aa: CASSLEGLAGYEQFF

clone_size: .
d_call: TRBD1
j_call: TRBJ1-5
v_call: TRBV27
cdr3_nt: TGTGCCAGCAGTACCGGGGCAGGGGGCCGCCAGCCCCAGCATTTT
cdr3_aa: CASSTGAGGRQPQHF

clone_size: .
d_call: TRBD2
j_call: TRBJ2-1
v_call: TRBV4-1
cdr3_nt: TGCGCCAGCAGCCAAGGTCCACTAGCGGGAGACAATGAGCAGTTCTTC
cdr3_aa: CASSQGPLAGDNEQFF

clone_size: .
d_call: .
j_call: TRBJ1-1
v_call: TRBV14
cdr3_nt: TGTGCCAGCTCGAATGGTGCAGGTGGATACACTGAAGCTTTCTTT
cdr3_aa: CASSNGAGGYTEAFF

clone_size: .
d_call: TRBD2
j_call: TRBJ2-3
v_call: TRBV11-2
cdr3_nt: TGTGCCAGCAGCTTAGGGACTAGCGCGAACACAGATACGCAGTATTTT
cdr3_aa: CASSLGTSANTDTQYF

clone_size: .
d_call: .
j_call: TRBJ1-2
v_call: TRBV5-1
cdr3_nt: TGCGCCAGCAGCTTTCCAGGCTATGGCTACACCTTC
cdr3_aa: CASSFPGYGYTF

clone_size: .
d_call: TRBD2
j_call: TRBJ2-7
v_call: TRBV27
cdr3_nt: TGTGCCAGCAGTTTATCAATGCGGGGGTCTGACGAGCAGTACTTC
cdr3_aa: CASSLSMRGSDEQYF

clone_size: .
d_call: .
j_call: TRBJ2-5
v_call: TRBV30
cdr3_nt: TGTGCCTGGAGCGGAGAGACCCAGTACTTC
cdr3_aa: CAWSGETQYF

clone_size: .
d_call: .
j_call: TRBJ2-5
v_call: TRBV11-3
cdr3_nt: TGTGCCAGCAGCTTAGAGGAGGGAGAGACCCAGTACTTC
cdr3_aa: CASSLEEGETQYF

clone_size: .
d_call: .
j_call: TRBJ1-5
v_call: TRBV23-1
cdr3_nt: TGCGCCAGCAGTCACCGCGACGGTCGACGCAATCAGCCCCAGCATTTT
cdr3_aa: CASSHRDGRRNQPQHF

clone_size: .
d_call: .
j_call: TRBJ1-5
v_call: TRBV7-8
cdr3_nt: TGTGCCAGCAGCCCTCACTCGGGAGGGTTTAGCAATCAGCCCCAGCATTTT
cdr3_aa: CASSPHSGGFSNQPQHF

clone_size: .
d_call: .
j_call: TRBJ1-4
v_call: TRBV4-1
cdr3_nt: TGCGCCAGCAGCCAAGGTGGCCGATTAAATGAAAAACTGTTTTTT
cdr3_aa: CASSQGGRLNEKLFF

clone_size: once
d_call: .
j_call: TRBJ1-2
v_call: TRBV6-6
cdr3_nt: TGTGCCAGCAATCAAGGCCCCTATGGCTACACCTTC
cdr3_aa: CASNQGPYGYTF

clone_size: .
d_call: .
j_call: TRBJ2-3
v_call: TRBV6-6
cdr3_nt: TGTGCCAGCAGCATAGCGGCCGGGAGAGATACGCAGTATTTT
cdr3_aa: CASSIAAGRDTQYF

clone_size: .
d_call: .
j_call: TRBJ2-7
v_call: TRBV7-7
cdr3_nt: TGTGCCAGCAGCCCTGCCCCGGCTTCCTACGAGCAGTACTTC
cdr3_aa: CASSPAPASYEQYF

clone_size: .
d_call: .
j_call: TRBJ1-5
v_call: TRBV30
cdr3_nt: TGTGCCTGGAGTGTATTTGGGAGGCAGCCCCAGCATTTT
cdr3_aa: CAWSVFGRQPQHF

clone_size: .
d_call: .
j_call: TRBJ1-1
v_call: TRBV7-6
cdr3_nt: TGTGCCAGCAGCTTAGTTCTGGGAATAATGAACACTGAAGCTTTCTTT
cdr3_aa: CASSLVLGIMNTEAFF

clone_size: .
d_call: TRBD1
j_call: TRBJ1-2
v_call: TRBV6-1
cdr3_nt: TGTGCCAGCACCCACTTAGGACAGGGCGTTTTTGGCTACACCTTC
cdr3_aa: CASTHLGQGVFGYTF